Listed here is a single T cell receptor (beta chain). Its cognate antigen is unknown. This may be a read error, as it is one base from a much larger clone. Sequencing libraries made from TCR beta cDNA carried unique molecular identifiers. A population of about 0.95 to 10 million T cells gave rise to a few hundred thousand cDNA molecules. Using its own MiXCR run on the PCR reads, TCRdb lists one record per CDR3 protein. Of roughly 540,000 distinct CDR3 sequences listed, around 34% were seen once; the top ten hold about 5.6%. This entry comes from a study of post-analysis software for immune sequencing data. Across the whole study: There were relapsing-remitting, secondary progressive and progressive-relapsing multiple sclerosis among the disease courses included. Study results and limitations: When compared against controls, multiple sclerosis patients showed significantly lower normalized Chao1 diversity. There were five TRBV segments more frequent in patients than controls, and TRBV5-6, TRBV5-1 and TRBV20-1 were among them.

From germline, CDR1 is KGHDR and CDR2 SFDVKD. The CDR3 totals 15 residues. V was cut by 9 bases and J by 2 bases, with 15 bases left in between. The V and J genes are TRBV24-1 and TRBJ2-2, with D perhaps TRBD2 (6 bases). The clonotype originates from a girl younger than 18 with multiple sclerosis. Input material: blood. The DNA of the CDR3 is TGTGCCACCGGAAGGGCAGGACTAAACACCGGGGAGCTGTTTTTT. Amino acid sequence: CATGRAGLNTGELFF.